This TCR beta chain was retrieved from a study of control samples from healthy donors and cancer patients. Clones were sequenced by immunoSEQ multiplex PCR, and TCRdb holds only the in-frame ones, with some missing. The sample holds roughly 69,000 clones, around 80% seen once. V was shortened by 5 bases and J by 6 bases, with 22 bases between the two germline ends. The CDR3 spans 18 residues. CDR1 and CDR2 (germline): KGHDR, SFDVKD. The V gene is TRBV24-1, the J gene TRBJ1-6; unclear D gene. The clonotype comes from a man between 60 and 75 years old in good health. Specimen: blood. This CDR3 is CATSAQPPPVSSNSPLHF. The CDR3, as DNA: TGTGCCACCAGTGCCCAACCCCCCCCCGTTAGTTCTAATTCACCCCTCCACTTT.